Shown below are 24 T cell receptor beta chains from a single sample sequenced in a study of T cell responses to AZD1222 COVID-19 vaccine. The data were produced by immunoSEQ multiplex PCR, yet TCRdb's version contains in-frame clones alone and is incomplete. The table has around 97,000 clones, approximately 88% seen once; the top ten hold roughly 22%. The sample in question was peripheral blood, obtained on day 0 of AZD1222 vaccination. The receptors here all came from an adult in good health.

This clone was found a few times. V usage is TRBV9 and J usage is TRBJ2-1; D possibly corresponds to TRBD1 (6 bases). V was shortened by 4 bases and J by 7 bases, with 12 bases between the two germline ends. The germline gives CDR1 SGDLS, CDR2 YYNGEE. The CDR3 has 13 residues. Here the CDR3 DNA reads TGTGCCAGCAGCTGGAGTACAGGGAATGAGCAGTTCTTC. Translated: CASSWSTGNEQFF.

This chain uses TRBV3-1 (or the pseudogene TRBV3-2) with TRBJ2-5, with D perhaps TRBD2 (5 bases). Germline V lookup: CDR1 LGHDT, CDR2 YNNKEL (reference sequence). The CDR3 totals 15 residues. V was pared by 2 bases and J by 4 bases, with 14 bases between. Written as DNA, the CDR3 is TGTGCCAGCAGCCAACCGGGAACGGGCCGAGAGACCCAGTACTTC. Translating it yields CASSQPGTGRETQYF.

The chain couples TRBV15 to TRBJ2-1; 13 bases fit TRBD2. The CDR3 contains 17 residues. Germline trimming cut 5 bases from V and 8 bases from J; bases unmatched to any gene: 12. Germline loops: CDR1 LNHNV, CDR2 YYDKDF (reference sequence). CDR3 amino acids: CATSGNPGLAGVDEQFF. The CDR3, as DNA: TGTGCCACCAGCGGTAACCCCGGACTAGCGGGAGTAGATGAGCAGTTCTTC.

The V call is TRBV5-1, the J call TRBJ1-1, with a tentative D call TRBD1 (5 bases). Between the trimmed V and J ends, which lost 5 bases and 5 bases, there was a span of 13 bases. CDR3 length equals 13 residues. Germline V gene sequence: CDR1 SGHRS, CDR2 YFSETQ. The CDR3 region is CASRKGDPTEAFF. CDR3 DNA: TGCGCCAGCAGAAAAGGGGACCCGACTGAAGCTTTCTTT.

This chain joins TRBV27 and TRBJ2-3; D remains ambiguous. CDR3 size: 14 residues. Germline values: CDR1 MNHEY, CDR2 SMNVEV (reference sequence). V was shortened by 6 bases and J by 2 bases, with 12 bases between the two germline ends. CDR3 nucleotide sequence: TGTGCCAGCAGCCCTAGAGCGTTCACAGATACGCAGTATTTT. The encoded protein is CASSPRAFTDTQYF.

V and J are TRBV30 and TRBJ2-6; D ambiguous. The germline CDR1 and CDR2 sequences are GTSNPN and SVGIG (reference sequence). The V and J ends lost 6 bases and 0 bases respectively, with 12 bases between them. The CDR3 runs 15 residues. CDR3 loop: CACLKHSSGANVLTF. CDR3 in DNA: TGTGCCTGCCTAAAACACAGCTCTGGGGCCAACGTCCTGACTTTC. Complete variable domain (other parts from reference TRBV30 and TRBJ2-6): SQTIHQWPATLVQPVGSPLSLECTVEGTSNPNLYWYRQAAGRGLQLLFYSVGIGQISSEVPQNLSASRPQDRQFILSSKKLLLSDSGFYLCACLKHSSGANVLTFGAGSRLTVL.

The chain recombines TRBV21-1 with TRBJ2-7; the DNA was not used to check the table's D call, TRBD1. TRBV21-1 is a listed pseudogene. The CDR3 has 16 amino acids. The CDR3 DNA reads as TGTGCCAGCAGCAAGCCCCGGGACAGGGCCTCCTACGAGCAGTACTTC. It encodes CASSKPRDRASYEQYF.

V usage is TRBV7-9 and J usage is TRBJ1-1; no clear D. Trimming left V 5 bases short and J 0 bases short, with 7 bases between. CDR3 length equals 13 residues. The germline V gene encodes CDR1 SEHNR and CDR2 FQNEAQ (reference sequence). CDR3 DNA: TGTGCCAGCAGCCGGGATATGAACACTGAAGCTTTCTTT. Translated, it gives CASSRDMNTEAFF.

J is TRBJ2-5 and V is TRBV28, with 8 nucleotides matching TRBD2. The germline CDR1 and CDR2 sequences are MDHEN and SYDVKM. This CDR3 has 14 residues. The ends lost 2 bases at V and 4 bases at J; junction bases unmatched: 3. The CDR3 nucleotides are TGTGCCAGCAGTTTAGGCGGGAGGAGAGAGACCCAGTACTTC. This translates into CASSLGGRRETQYF.

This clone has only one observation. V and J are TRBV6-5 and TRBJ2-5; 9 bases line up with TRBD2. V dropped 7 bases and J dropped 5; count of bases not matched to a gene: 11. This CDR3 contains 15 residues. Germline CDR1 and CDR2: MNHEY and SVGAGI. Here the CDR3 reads CASKVGLATGETQYF. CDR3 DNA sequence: TGTGCCAGCAAGGTTGGACTAGCGACAGGGGAGACCCAGTACTTC.

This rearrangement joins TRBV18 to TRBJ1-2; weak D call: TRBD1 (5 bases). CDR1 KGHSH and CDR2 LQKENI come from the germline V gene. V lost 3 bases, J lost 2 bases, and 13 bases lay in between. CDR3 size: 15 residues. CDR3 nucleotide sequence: TGTGCCAGCTCACCCCAATCGACAGCAAACTATGGCTACACCTTC. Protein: CASSPQSTANYGYTF.

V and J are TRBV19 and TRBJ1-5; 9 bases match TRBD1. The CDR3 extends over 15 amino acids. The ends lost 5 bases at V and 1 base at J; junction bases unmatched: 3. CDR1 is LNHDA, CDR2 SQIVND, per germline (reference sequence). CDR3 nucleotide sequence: TGTGCCAGTAGTTGGGGGACAGGGAGCAATCAGCCCCAGCATTTT. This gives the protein CASSWGTGSNQPQHF.

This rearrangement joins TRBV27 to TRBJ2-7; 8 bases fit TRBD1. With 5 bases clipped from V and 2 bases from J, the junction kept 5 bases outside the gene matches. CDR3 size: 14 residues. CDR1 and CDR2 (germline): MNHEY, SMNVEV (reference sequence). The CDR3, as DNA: TGTGCCAGCAGTGAGAGACAGGGGACCTACGAGCAGTACTTC. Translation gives CASSERQGTYEQYF.

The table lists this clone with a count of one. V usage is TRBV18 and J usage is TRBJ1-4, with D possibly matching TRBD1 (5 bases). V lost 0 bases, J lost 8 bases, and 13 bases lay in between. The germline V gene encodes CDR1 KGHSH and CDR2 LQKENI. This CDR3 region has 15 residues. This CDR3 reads CASSPPGQGYEKLFF. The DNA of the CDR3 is TGTGCCAGCTCACCACCGGGGCAGGGTTACGAAAAACTGTTTTTT.

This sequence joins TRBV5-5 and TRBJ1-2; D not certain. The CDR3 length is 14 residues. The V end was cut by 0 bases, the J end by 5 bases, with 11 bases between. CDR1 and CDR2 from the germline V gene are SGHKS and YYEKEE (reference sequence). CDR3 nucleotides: TGTGCCAGCAGCTTGGCCGAGGCAGTTTATGGCTACACCTTC. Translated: CASSLAEAVYGYTF.

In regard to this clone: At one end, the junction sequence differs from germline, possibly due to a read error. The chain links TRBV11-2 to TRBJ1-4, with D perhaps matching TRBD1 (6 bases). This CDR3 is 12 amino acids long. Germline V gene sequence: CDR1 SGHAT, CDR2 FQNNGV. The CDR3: CASSPYREILFF. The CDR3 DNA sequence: TGTGCCAGCAGCCCTTACAGGGAAATACTGTTTTTT.

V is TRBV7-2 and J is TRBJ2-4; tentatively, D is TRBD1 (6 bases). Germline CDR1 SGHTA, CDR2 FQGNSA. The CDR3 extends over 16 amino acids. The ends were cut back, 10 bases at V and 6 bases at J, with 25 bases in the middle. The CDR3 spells CATARAGVVGGNIQYF. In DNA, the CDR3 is TGTGCCACCGCTCGGGCAGGGGTCGTAGGCGGAAACATTCAGTACTTC.

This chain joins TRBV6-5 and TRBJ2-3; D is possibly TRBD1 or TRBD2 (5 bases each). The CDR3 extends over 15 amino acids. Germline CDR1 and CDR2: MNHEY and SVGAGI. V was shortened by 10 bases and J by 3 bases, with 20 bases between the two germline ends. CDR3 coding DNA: TGTGCCACCGTCGACGGGGCCAGTAGGACAGATACGCAGTATTTT. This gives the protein CATVDGASRTDTQYF.

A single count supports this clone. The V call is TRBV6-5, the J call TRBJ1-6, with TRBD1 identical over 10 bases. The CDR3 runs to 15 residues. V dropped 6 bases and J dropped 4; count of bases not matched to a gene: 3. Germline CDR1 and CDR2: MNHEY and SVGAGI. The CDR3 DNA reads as TGTGCCAGCAGCCAGGGACAGGGGTATAATTCACCCCTCCACTTT. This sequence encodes CASSQGQGYNSPLHF.

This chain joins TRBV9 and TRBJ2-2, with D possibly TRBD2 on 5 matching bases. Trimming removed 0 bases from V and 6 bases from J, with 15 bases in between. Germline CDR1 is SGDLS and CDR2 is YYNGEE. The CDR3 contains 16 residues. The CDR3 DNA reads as TGTGCCAGCAGCGTAGGGAACGGGATTTCACCCGGGGAGCTGTTTTTT. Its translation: CASSVGNGISPGELFF.

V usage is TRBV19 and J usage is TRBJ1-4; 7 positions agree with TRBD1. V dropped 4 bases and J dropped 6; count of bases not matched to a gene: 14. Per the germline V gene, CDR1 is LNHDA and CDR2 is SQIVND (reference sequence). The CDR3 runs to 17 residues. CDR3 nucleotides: TGTGCCAGTAGTACACCCGGCCCGACAGGGAGCTATGAAAAACTGTTTTTT. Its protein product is CASSTPGPTGSYEKLFF. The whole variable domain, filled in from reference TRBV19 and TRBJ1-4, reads DGGITQSPKYLFRKEGQNVTLSCEQNLNHDAMYWYRQDPGQGLRLIYYSQIVNDFQKGDIAEGYSVSREKKESFPLTVTSAQKNPTAFYLCASSTPGPTGSYEKLFFGSGTQLSVL.

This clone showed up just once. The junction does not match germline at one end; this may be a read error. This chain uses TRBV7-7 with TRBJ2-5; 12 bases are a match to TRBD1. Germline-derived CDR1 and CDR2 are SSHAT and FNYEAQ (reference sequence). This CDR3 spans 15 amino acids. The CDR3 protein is CASSSGTGGAETQYF. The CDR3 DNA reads TGTGCTAGCAGCTCCGGGACAGGGGGCGCGGAGACCCAGTACTTC.

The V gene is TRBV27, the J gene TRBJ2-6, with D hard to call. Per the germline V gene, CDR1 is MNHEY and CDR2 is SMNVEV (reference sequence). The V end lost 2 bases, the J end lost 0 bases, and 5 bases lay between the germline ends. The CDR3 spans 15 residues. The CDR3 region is CASSLLSSGANVLTF. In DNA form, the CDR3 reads TGTGCCAGCAGTTTACTTTCCTCTGGGGCCAACGTCCTGACTTTC.

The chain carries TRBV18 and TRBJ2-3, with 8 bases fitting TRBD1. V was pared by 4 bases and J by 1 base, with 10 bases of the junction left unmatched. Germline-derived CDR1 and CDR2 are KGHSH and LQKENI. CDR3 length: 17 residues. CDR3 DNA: TGTGCCAGCTCACGTTCTCAGGACAGGGCCGGCACAGATACGCAGTATTTT. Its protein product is CASSRSQDRAGTDTQYF.